This T cell receptor (beta chain) was identified during a study of cytomegalovirus exposure and HLA in healthy donors. PCR involved 60 Vbeta and 13 Jbeta primers. Using immunoSEQ multiplex PCR, the repertoire was profiled, and TCRdb retains in-frame clones only, with some absent. The sample includes approximately 150,000 clones, approximately 79% of them seen just once. V lost 3 bases, J lost 2 bases, and 3 bases stayed unmatched. Per the germline V gene, CDR1 is KGHSH and CDR2 is LQKENI. The CDR3 sequence is 14 residues long. This chain uses TRBV18 with TRBJ1-2; 7 bases match TRBD1. Sequenced sample: PBMCs. The TCR sequence derives from a man between 40 and 49 years old in good health and CMV-seronegative. CDR3 region: CASSPAGQNYGYTF. The CDR3 nucleotides are TGTGCCAGCTCACCGGCGGGACAGAACTATGGCTACACCTTC.